What follows is one TCR beta chain and its context. At one end, the junction sequence differs from germline, possibly due to a read error. These data belong to a study of CD8+CD57+ T cells in acquired aplastic anemia. Background on the study: Healthy-donor CD4+ cells averaged approximately 11 million reads.

Researchers used genomic DNA as the template to profile TCR beta VDJ and CDR3. MiXCR, run by TCRdb on the reads, gives a single entry per CDR3 protein. The repertoire holds around 400,000 distinct CDR3 sequences, with around 72% as singletons. Looked up from germline, CDR1 is SGHTA and CDR2 is FQGTGA. This CDR3 has 15 amino acids. The chain combines TRBV7-3 with TRBJ1-5; D uncertain. Source material: sorted CD4+, CD8+, or CD8+CD57+ T cells (not recorded which) from PBMCs. The clonotype was recovered from a human donor in good health, serving as a control. The CDR3 protein is CASSSEAANNQPQHF. Written as DNA, the CDR3 is TGCGCCAGCAGCTCCGAGGCTGCGAACAATCAGCCCCAGCATTTC.